The T cell receptor beta chain under discussion was sequenced for a study of cytomegalovirus exposure and HLA in healthy donors. Points from the study as a whole: Later analysis showed TCR association rates varying by HLA locus, highest for DRB1 and lowest for HLA-C. Clonal expansion was found to be greater in HLA-associated TCR beta chains than in equally common others in a later analysis. Rarity held for most TCR sequences, but there were some public TCRs that occurred in many donors. For most subjects, TCR beta sequences were reported to predict HLA-A and HLA-B alleles with accuracy.

This clone has just one count. Antigen: not known. Germline CDR1 is LNHDA and CDR2 is SQIVND (reference sequence). The CDR3 sequence is 14 residues long. Unmatched junction bases numbered 12, after V lost 8 bases and J lost 5 bases. Researchers ran the PCR with 60 Vbeta and 13 Jbeta primers. Libraries were prepared by immunoSEQ multiplex PCR; TCRdb keeps only in-frame clonotypes and omits some of them. The table lists about 270,000 clones, roughly 90% of them singletons. This rearrangement joins TRBV19 to TRBJ2-7; 7 bases are shared with TRBD1. The sequencing sample was made of PBMCs. The receptor was isolated from a man aged 35-49 years in good health and CMV-seropositive. CDR3 residues: CASAARGGGHEQYF. DNA for the CDR3: TGTGCCAGTGCAGCCCGAGGGGGCGGCCACGAGCAGTACTTC.